This TCR beta chain derives from a study of blood T cell repertoires in COVID-19 (dated by TCRdb to about 2020). For context, the study as a whole: Collaborator samples came from the United States, Italy and Spain and covered acute and convalescent phases of COVID-19. The prospective study material was composed of cDNA or gDNA derived from T cells, B-cell-depleted T cells, or PBMCs. The dataset comprised deeply sampled blood TCRbeta repertoires from subjects exposed to, actively infected with, or recovered from COVID-19. The repertoires were released in a freely available public database intended as a resource for research on the immune response to SARS-CoV-2. Samples came from the ongoing ImmuneRACE study (first 160 participants) plus 1,254 subjects from 6 global collaborators. A de-identified subject ID, COVID-19 status, age in years and sex were almost always included in the sample metadata. Where HLA class I and class II types were available, the types were taken from metadata supplied by the sample provider, not from assay-based typing.

Paper-wide results and their limitations: How much clinical and demographic metadata was included differed by source and by participant, and the metadata was provided uncurated.

A remark on this clone: It has no known antigen specificity. Base quality data are lacking; no much larger clone is found one base away.

V was cut back by 4 bases and J by 5 bases, leaving a gap of 17 bases between them. From the cysteine up to the phenylalanine, the CDR3 has a length of 15 residues. Just CDR3 DNA is preserved here, 45 bases in frame from base 1. The germline V gene (reference sequence) provides CDR1 LGHDT and CDR2 YNNKEL. The collaborating institutions used their own protocols to collect whole blood in K2EDTA tubes. For TCRbeta analysis, collaborators shipped samples as frozen whole blood, isolated PBMCs, or DNA extracted from either of those sample types. TCRbeta CDR3 regions were amplified from genomic DNA using the immunoSEQ Assay, a bias-controlled multiplex PCR. Turning to the authors' computational methods: Within the assay, amplification of reference gene primers was used to estimate how many nucleated cells each sample contained. Sequence reads were collapsed and filtered to measure the absolute abundance of every unique TCRbeta CDR3 rearrangement. For each sample, productive Simpson clonality was calculated as the square root of Simpson's diversity index across productive rearrangements. TCRdb obtained this table from immuneACCESS and retained in-frame rearrangements with V and J assigned. These tables miss some clones; where compared with another copy, unresolved V genes account for less than half of the shortfall, and the remainder is unexplained. The V and J calls and clone size come from that table; D and trimming were worked out from the DNA. The sample has some 230,000 clones on record, approximately 85% of them singletons. The ten largest clonotypes hold about 0.91% of the sample.

Material for sequencing was peripheral blood. The receptor was isolated from a man in his forties or fifties with acute or convalescent COVID-19. Rearrangement joined TRBV3-1 (or the pseudogene TRBV3-2) to TRBJ1-1; too little of a D gene remains to name it. The encoded CDR3 is CASSPRTAGSTEAFF. The nucleotide sequence is TGTGCCAGCAGCCCGAGGACTGCGGGATCTACTGAAGCTTTCTTT.